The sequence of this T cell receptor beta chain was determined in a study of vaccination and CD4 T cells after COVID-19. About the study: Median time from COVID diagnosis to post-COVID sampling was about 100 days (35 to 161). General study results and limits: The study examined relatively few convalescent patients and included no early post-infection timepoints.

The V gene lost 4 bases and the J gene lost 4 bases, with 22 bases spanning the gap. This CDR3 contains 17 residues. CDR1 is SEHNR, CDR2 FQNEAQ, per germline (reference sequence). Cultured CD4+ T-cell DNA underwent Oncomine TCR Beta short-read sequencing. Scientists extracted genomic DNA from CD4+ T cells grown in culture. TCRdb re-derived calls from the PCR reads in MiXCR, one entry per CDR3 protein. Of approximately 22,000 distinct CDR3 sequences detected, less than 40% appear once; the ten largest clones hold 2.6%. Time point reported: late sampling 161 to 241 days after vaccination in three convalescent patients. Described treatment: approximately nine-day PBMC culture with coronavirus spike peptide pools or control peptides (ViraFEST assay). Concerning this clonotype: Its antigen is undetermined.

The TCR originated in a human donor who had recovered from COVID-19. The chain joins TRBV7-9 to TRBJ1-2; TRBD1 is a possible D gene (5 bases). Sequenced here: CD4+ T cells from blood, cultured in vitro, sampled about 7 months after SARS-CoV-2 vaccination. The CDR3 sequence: CASSSPSGVGLVYGYTF. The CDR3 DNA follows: TGTGCCAGCAGCTCGCCATCGGGGGTTGGACTAGTCTATGGCTACACCTTC.